A selection of T cell receptor beta chains follows, all from one sample in a study of OX40 agonist ivuxolimab in advanced cancers. Profiling relied on immunoSEQ multiplex PCR, and the TCRdb table lists in-frame clones only, not all of them. The sample yields approximately 50,000 clones, roughly nine tenths seen once. Sequencing used CD4+ or CD8+ T cells sorted from blood, obtained in a trial of the OX40 agonist ivuxolimab. All receptors come from an adult with an advanced solid tumor such as melanoma, head and neck, liver or kidney cancer. Both conserved end residues are part of each CDR3. D genes are given only for firm matches. The size entry is marked missing in some rows and otherwise reads once, few, many or a size class.

abundance: NA; j_gene: TRBJ2-5; v_gene: TRBV5-1; d_gene: NA; CDR3nt: TGCGCCAGCAGCCCTGCCGTGGGGGCAGTCCGAGAGACCCAGTACTTC; CDR3aa: CASSPAVGAVRETQYF
abundance: NA; j_gene: TRBJ2-1; v_gene: TRBV7-3; d_gene: NA; CDR3nt: TGTGCCAGCAGCTTCGGGACTGGATTCCCCAGTGAGCAGTTCTTC; CDR3aa: CASSFGTGFPSEQFF
abundance: NA; j_gene: TRBJ2-1; v_gene: TRBV5-6; d_gene: TRBD2; CDR3nt: TGTGCCAGCAGCCCCCTAGAAGGAGTAGCGGGAGGGGATGAGCAGTTCTTC; CDR3aa: CASSPLEGVAGGDEQFF
abundance: NA; j_gene: TRBJ2-5; v_gene: TRBV19; d_gene: TRBD1; CDR3nt: TGTGCCAGTAGTCCCTCCGGGACAGGGGGCTTGGAGACCCAGTACTTC; CDR3aa: CASSPSGTGGLETQYF
abundance: NA; j_gene: TRBJ1-2; v_gene: TRBV5-3; d_gene: TRBD1; CDR3nt: TGTGCCAGAAGCTCCAGGACAGGGGGCCCAGGTGGCTACACCTTC; CDR3aa: CARSSRTGGPGGYTF
abundance: NA; j_gene: TRBJ1-1; v_gene: TRBV28; d_gene: NA; CDR3nt: TGTGCCAGCAATCTCCAAGGGGGGGCAGCTTTCTTT; CDR3aa: CASNLQGGAAFF
abundance: NA; j_gene: TRBJ1-2; v_gene: TRBV28; d_gene: NA; CDR3nt: TGTGCCAGCAAAGGGGTAGGCTATGGCTACACCTTC; CDR3aa: CASKGVGYGYTF
abundance: NA; j_gene: TRBJ1-2; v_gene: TRBV7-2; d_gene: TRBD1; CDR3nt: TGTGCCAGCAGCTTACGGGGACAGGCCCCAGGAGGGTATGGCTACACCTTC; CDR3aa: CASSLRGQAPGGYGYTF
abundance: NA; j_gene: TRBJ2-5; v_gene: TRBV6-6; d_gene: NA; CDR3nt: TGTGCCAGCAATCGCCCCCAAGAGACCCAGTACTTC; CDR3aa: CASNRPQETQYF
abundance: NA; j_gene: TRBJ2-1; v_gene: TRBV28; d_gene: TRBD2; CDR3nt: TGTGCCAGCAGTTCGGGGACTAGCGGGAGGAGTAGGGGTTACCTCTTC; CDR3aa: CASSSGTSGRSRGYLF
abundance: once; j_gene: TRBJ1-1; v_gene: TRBV4-2; d_gene: TRBD1; CDR3nt: TGTGCCAGCAGCCCGCAACCTCGGGACAGGGGGCGAGAAGCTTTCTTT; CDR3aa: CASSPQPRDRGREAFF
abundance: NA; j_gene: TRBJ1-1; v_gene: TRBV7-9; d_gene: NA; CDR3nt: TGTGCCAGCAGCTTAGACGCAGGCTCCACTGAAGCTTTCTTT; CDR3aa: CASSLDAGSTEAFF
abundance: few; j_gene: TRBJ2-2; v_gene: TRBV10-3; d_gene: NA; CDR3nt: TGTGCCATCAGTGTCGGATCCGGGGAGCTGTTTTTT; CDR3aa: CAISVGSGELFF
abundance: NA; j_gene: TRBJ2-6; v_gene: TRBV7-3; d_gene: NA; CDR3nt: TGTGCCAGCAGCCCGGGACCCCCGCCTGGGGCCAACGTCCTGACTTTC; CDR3aa: CASSPGPPPGANVLTF
abundance: NA; j_gene: TRBJ2-3; v_gene: TRBV28; d_gene: NA; CDR3nt: TGTGCCAGCACCGGGGCCGCCACAGATACGCAGTATTTT; CDR3aa: CASTGAATDTQYF
abundance: NA; j_gene: TRBJ2-1; v_gene: TRBV5-1; d_gene: TRBD2; CDR3nt: TGCGCCAGCAGCCCAACTGGACTAGCGGGGGGGGATGAGCAGTTCTTC; CDR3aa: CASSPTGLAGGDEQFF
abundance: NA; j_gene: TRBJ1-4; v_gene: TRBV5-1; d_gene: TRBD1; CDR3nt: TGCGCCAGCAGCTTGGGAACCGACAGGGGAGGTGAAAAACTGTTTTTT; CDR3aa: CASSLGTDRGGEKLFF
abundance: NA; j_gene: TRBJ2-5; v_gene: TRBV5-4; d_gene: TRBD1; CDR3nt: TGTGCCAGCAGCCAGACAGGGGGTTCTCAAGAGACCCAGTACTTC; CDR3aa: CASSQTGGSQETQYF
abundance: NA; j_gene: TRBJ2-2; v_gene: TRBV11-3; d_gene: NA; CDR3nt: TGTGCCAGCAGCCCACAGGCCGGGAACACCGGGGAGCTGTTTTTT; CDR3aa: CASSPQAGNTGELFF
abundance: NA; j_gene: TRBJ2-1; v_gene: TRBV10-2; d_gene: NA; CDR3nt: TGCGCCAGCAGTGGTGTGCGGGCGAGCTCCTACAATGAGCAGTTCTTC; CDR3aa: CASSGVRASSYNEQFF
abundance: NA; j_gene: TRBJ2-7; v_gene: TRBV19; d_gene: TRBD2; CDR3nt: TGTGCCAGTAGGGCGGGACTAGCGGGAACCTACGAGCAGTACTTC; CDR3aa: CASRAGLAGTYEQYF
abundance: NA; j_gene: TRBJ2-1; v_gene: TRBV5-5; d_gene: NA; CDR3nt: TGTGCCAGCGCCCTCCTTGCCCTAGGCAATGAGCAGTTCTTC; CDR3aa: CASALLALGNEQFF
abundance: NA; j_gene: TRBJ1-2; v_gene: TRBV9; d_gene: NA; CDR3nt: TGTGCCAGCAGTGTAGAGAGTCGGGGACCCTATGGCTACACCTTC; CDR3aa: CASSVESRGPYGYTF
abundance: NA; j_gene: TRBJ1-5; v_gene: TRBV10-3; d_gene: TRBD1; CDR3nt: TGTGCCATCAGTGAAGGACAGGGGAGCAATCAGCCCCAGCATTTT; CDR3aa: CAISEGQGSNQPQHF
abundance: once; j_gene: TRBJ2-7; v_gene: TRBV7-7; d_gene: NA; CDR3nt: TGTGCTAGCAGCTTATTGGGCTTCAGAGGGGTCTCCTACGAGCAGTACTTC; CDR3aa: CASSLLGFRGVSYEQYF
abundance: NA; j_gene: TRBJ2-2; v_gene: TRBV7-3; d_gene: TRBD2; CDR3nt: TGTGCCAGCAGCTTAGCGGGAGTCACCGGGGAGCTGTTTTTT; CDR3aa: CASSLAGVTGELFF
abundance: once; j_gene: TRBJ2-1; v_gene: TRBV15; d_gene: NA; CDR3nt: TGTGCCACCAGCAGAGAGGGCCGAAACAATGAGCAGTTCTTC; CDR3aa: CATSREGRNNEQFF
abundance: NA; j_gene: TRBJ2-5; v_gene: TRBV28; d_gene: NA; CDR3nt: TGTGCCAGCAGTTCAACTCTAGGTAGGAGCGAGACCCAGTACTTC; CDR3aa: CASSSTLGRSETQYF
abundance: NA; j_gene: TRBJ2-5; v_gene: TRBV20-1; d_gene: NA; CDR3nt: TGCAGTGCCCCGTCTCAGGGGACCCAGTACTTC; CDR3aa: CSAPSQGTQYF
abundance: NA; j_gene: TRBJ1-6; v_gene: TRBV5-4; d_gene: NA; CDR3nt: TGTGCCAGCAGGATGGCGGGCGAGGGTTCACCCCTCCACTTT; CDR3aa: CASRMAGEGSPLHF
abundance: NA; j_gene: TRBJ2-2; v_gene: TRBV27; d_gene: TRBD1; CDR3nt: TGTGCCAGCAGCAGAGGGGGCGCCGTCGGGGAGCTGTTTTTT; CDR3aa: CASSRGGAVGELFF
abundance: few; j_gene: TRBJ1-5; v_gene: TRBV19; d_gene: NA; CDR3nt: TGTGCCAGTAGTTCGTACTACAATCAGCCCCAGCATTTT; CDR3aa: CASSSYYNQPQHF
abundance: NA; j_gene: TRBJ1-3; v_gene: TRBV18; d_gene: NA; CDR3nt: TGTGCCAGCTCACCCCACCCCAACTCTGGAAACACCATATATTTT; CDR3aa: CASSPHPNSGNTIYF
abundance: NA; j_gene: TRBJ2-7; v_gene: TRBV7-2; d_gene: TRBD2; CDR3nt: TGTGCCAGCAGCTTAGCCCGAGCGGGACCCTACGAGCAGTACTTC; CDR3aa: CASSLARAGPYEQYF
abundance: NA; j_gene: TRBJ2-3; v_gene: TRBV11-2; d_gene: TRBD2; CDR3nt: TGTGCCAGCAGCCGAAGACTAGCGAACACAGATACGCAGTATTTT; CDR3aa: CASSRRLANTDTQYF
abundance: NA; j_gene: TRBJ2-1; v_gene: TRBV25-1; d_gene: NA; CDR3nt: TGTGCCAGCAGTGACCCAGGAGGGGACCCCAATGAGCAGTTCTTC; CDR3aa: CASSDPGGDPNEQFF
abundance: once; j_gene: TRBJ1-1; v_gene: TRBV6-5; d_gene: TRBD1; CDR3nt: TGTGCCAGCAGTTACCCGGGACAGGGCCAGGCTTTCTTT; CDR3aa: CASSYPGQGQAFF
abundance: once; j_gene: TRBJ1-3; v_gene: TRBV14; d_gene: NA; CDR3nt: TGTGCCAGCAGCCAAGGCGAGACAGTCGGAAACACCATATATTTT; CDR3aa: CASSQGETVGNTIYF
abundance: NA; j_gene: TRBJ2-2; v_gene: TRBV27; d_gene: TRBD2; CDR3nt: TGTGCCAGCAGTTCCGGGGGGAGAGTCACCGGGGAGCTGTTTTTT; CDR3aa: CASSSGGRVTGELFF
abundance: NA; j_gene: TRBJ2-2; v_gene: TRBV5-1; d_gene: TRBD1; CDR3nt: TGCGCCAGCAGCTTGGGACCGGGACAGGGTTCTACCGGGGAGCTGTTTTTT; CDR3aa: CASSLGPGQGSTGELFF
abundance: NA; j_gene: TRBJ2-5; v_gene: TRBV11-2; d_gene: NA; CDR3nt: TGTGCCAGCATCCAAACGGGGACCCAGTACTTC; CDR3aa: CASIQTGTQYF
abundance: few; j_gene: TRBJ2-3; v_gene: TRBV7-2; d_gene: TRBD2; CDR3nt: TGTGCCAGCAGCCCCTGGACTAGCGGGAGGGATACGCAGTATTTT; CDR3aa: CASSPWTSGRDTQYF
abundance: NA; j_gene: TRBJ2-3; v_gene: TRBV15; d_gene: TRBD2; CDR3nt: TGTGCCACCAGCACTTATAGCGGGAGGGCAGATACGCAGTATTTT; CDR3aa: CATSTYSGRADTQYF
abundance: NA; j_gene: TRBJ2-6; v_gene: TRBV29-1; d_gene: TRBD1; CDR3nt: TGCAGCGTTCCCGGGACAGGGGGTGGTGGGGCCAACGTCCTGACTTTC; CDR3aa: CSVPGTGGGGANVLTF
abundance: once; j_gene: TRBJ2-7; v_gene: TRBV7-2; d_gene: NA; CDR3nt: TGTGCCAGCAGCTTATATGGAGGGCCCTCCTACGAGCAGTACTTC; CDR3aa: CASSLYGGPSYEQYF
abundance: NA; j_gene: TRBJ2-7; v_gene: TRBV5-4; d_gene: NA; CDR3nt: TGTGCCAGCAGTCGGGACACCAACTACGAGCAGTACTTC; CDR3aa: CASSRDTNYEQYF
abundance: NA; j_gene: TRBJ1-2; v_gene: TRBV2; d_gene: NA; CDR3nt: TGTGCCAGCAGGGTGGCCCGACACCACTATGGCTACACCTTC; CDR3aa: CASRVARHHYGYTF
abundance: NA; j_gene: TRBJ2-1; v_gene: TRBV2; d_gene: NA; CDR3nt: TGTGCCAGCAGTGAACAACTCGCCGCTAGTGAGCAGTTCTTC; CDR3aa: CASSEQLAASEQFF
abundance: NA; j_gene: TRBJ2-3; v_gene: TRBV5-8; d_gene: NA; CDR3nt: TGTGCCAGCAATAGAGAGGTAGATACGCAGTATTTT; CDR3aa: CASNREVDTQYF
abundance: NA; j_gene: TRBJ2-5; v_gene: TRBV5-4; d_gene: NA; CDR3nt: TGTGCCAGCAGCTTTGTCGGCGGGGAGACCCAGTACTTC; CDR3aa: CASSFVGGETQYF
abundance: NA; j_gene: TRBJ2-7; v_gene: TRBV10-3; d_gene: NA; CDR3nt: TGTGCCATCAGTGATATAGGCTACGAGCAGTACTTC; CDR3aa: CAISDIGYEQYF
abundance: NA; j_gene: TRBJ1-6; v_gene: TRBV5-1; d_gene: TRBD1; CDR3nt: TGCGCCAGCAGCAAAACAGGGGTGGATTCACCCCTCCACTTT; CDR3aa: CASSKTGVDSPLHF
abundance: NA; j_gene: TRBJ2-6; v_gene: TRBV9; d_gene: TRBD1; CDR3nt: TGTGCCAGCAGCGTTACCGGGACAGGTGCTGGCGGGGCCAACGTCCTGACTTTC; CDR3aa: CASSVTGTGAGGANVLTF
abundance: NA; j_gene: TRBJ1-1; v_gene: TRBV14; d_gene: NA; CDR3nt: TGTGCCAGCAGCCAACACCTTAGGGCTGAAGCTTTCTTT; CDR3aa: CASSQHLRAEAFF
abundance: NA; j_gene: TRBJ2-7; v_gene: TRBV28; d_gene: NA; CDR3nt: TGTGCCAGCAGTGCCTACGAGCAGTACTTC; CDR3aa: CASSAYEQYF